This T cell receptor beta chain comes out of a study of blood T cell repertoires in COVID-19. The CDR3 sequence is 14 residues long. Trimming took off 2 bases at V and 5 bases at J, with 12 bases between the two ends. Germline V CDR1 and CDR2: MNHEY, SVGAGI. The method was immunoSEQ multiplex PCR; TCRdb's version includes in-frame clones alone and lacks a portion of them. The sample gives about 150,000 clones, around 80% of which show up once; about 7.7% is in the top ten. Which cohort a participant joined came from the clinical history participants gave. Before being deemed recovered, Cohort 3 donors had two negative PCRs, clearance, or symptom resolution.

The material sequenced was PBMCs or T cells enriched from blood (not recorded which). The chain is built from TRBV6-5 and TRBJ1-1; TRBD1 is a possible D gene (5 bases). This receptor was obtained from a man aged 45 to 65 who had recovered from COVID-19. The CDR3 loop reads CASSYPGGRTEAFF. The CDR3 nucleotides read TGTGCCAGCAGTTACCCGGGGGGACGGACTGAAGCTTTCTTT.